This TCR beta chain stems from a study of T cell responses to AZD1222 COVID-19 vaccine. The study's findings and limits: Spike-specific TCR breadth and depth rose after two AZD1222 doses. Females outnumbered males among donors, who were mostly white British; clonal diversity was possibly underestimated. Nearly half of spike-specific TCRs reportedly target variant regions that are unmutated in the B.1.351 and B.1.1.7 variants.

Measured with immunoSEQ multiplex PCR; TCRdb has only the in-frame clones, and not every one. Found here are some 190,000 clones, about 92% of them singletons; the top ten hold roughly 1.4%. On this clone itself: The antigen remains undetermined.

This specimen consisted of peripheral blood, obtained on day 0 of AZD1222 vaccination. The TCR originated in an adult in good health.

The CDR3 nucleotides read TGTGCCAGCAGCCCCGGGACGGGAGATAATTCACCCCTCCACTTT. This translates into CASSPGTGDNSPLHF. V and J are TRBV2 and TRBJ1-6; D is perhaps TRBD1 (5 bases). V was clipped by 6 bases and J by 5 bases, with 14 bases between them. There are 15 residues in the CDR3. Germline CDR1 and CDR2: SNHLY and FYNNEI.